Presented here are 8 T cell receptor beta chains from one specimen sequenced in a study of blood T cell repertoires in COVID-19. Assay: immunoSEQ multiplex PCR; the TCRdb copy retains only in-frame clones and omits some. This table has over 130,000 clones, over 60% appearing once. Input material: peripheral blood. The receptors originated from a woman in her fifties or sixties with active or convalescent COVID-19.

The CDR3: CASSQQTGTGGYEQYF. CDR3 DNA sequence: TGTGCCAGCAGCCAACAGACCGGGACAGGGGGCTACGAGCAGTACTTC. The chain employs TRBV7-2 and TRBJ2-7; 11 bases fit TRBD1. CDR1 and CDR2 from the germline V gene are SGHTA and FQGNSA. J lost 3 bases, V lost 5 bases, and 9 bases had no gene match. This CDR3 region has 16 residues.

The rearrangement joins TRBV7-2 to TRBJ1-4, with TRBD1 identical over 10 bases. The length of the CDR3 is 14 residues. J lost 7 bases, V lost 5 bases, and 4 bases had no gene match. Germline lookup yields CDR1 SGHTA and CDR2 FQGNSA. In DNA, the CDR3 is TGTGCCAGCAGCCTCCGACAGGGGGCTGAAAAACTGTTTTTT. Translation: CASSLRQGAEKLFF.

The chain employs TRBV7-6 and TRBJ1-4, with TRBD1 identical over 7 bases. CDR3 length equals 16 residues. Unmatched junction bases numbered 13, after V lost 5 bases and J lost 7 bases. The V gene's germline CDR1 is SGHVS and CDR2 FNYEAQ. Written as DNA, the CDR3 is TGTGCCAGCAGCCCGCGACAGGGAGTTAATGGTGAAAAACTGTTTTTT. Encoded protein: CASSPRQGVNGEKLFF.

Turning to this clone: The identical CDR3 is also encoded by other nucleotide sequences in the sample. The rearrangement joins TRBV30 to TRBJ1-1; D remains unclear. The CDR3 contains 13 residues. CDR1 and CDR2 from the germline V gene are GTSNPN and SVGIG (reference sequence). Trimming shortened V by 0 bases and J by 0 bases, and 5 bases separated the two germline ends. In DNA, the CDR3 is TGTGCCTGGAGTGTACAGATGAACACTGAAGCTTTCTTT. It yields the protein CAWSVQMNTEAFF.

This clone has only a few counts. V and J are TRBV4-2 and TRBJ1-2, with D unclear. Germline V CDR1 and CDR2: LGHNA, YNFKEQ. The CDR3 covers 15 residues. Deletions cut 0 bases from V and 3 bases from J, with 11 bases between. CDR3 amino acids: CASSQDAGTYYGYTF. Written as DNA, the CDR3 is TGTGCCAGCAGCCAAGATGCAGGCACCTACTATGGCTACACCTTC.

This chain joins TRBV5-1 and TRBJ2-3; TRBD1 aligns across 9 bases. The CDR3 extends over 16 amino acids. V shed 4 bases and J 0 bases; nucleotides not matched to a gene: 6. Germline V CDR1 and CDR2: SGHRS, YFSETQ. The CDR3 protein is CASSLTGGPSTDTQYF. CDR3 coding DNA: TGCGCCAGCAGCCTAACAGGGGGCCCGAGCACAGATACGCAGTATTTT.

The chain links TRBV19 to TRBJ1-2; D is possibly TRBD1 (5 bases). Germline V lookup: CDR1 LNHDA, CDR2 SQIVND (reference sequence). Trimming shortened V by 5 bases and J by 9 bases, and 13 bases separated the two germline ends. The CDR3 spans 12 residues. In DNA, the CDR3 is TGTGCCAGTAGTCTACGACAGATGAGCTACACCTTC. This sequence encodes CASSLRQMSYTF. Combining the CDR3 with reference TRBV19 and TRBJ1-2 gives the whole variable domain DGGITQSPKYLFRKEGQNVTLSCEQNLNHDAMYWYRQDPGQGLRLIYYSQIVNDFQKGDIAEGYSVSREKKESFPLTVTSAQKNPTAFYLCASSLRQMSYTFGSGTRLTVV.

The genes are TRBV7-9 and TRBJ1-1, with D hard to call. Trimming left V 6 bases short and J 4 bases short, with 12 bases between. Germline V CDR1 and CDR2: SEHNR, FQNEAQ (reference sequence). The CDR3 is made up of 13 amino acids. The CDR3, as DNA: TGTGCCAGCAGTTTTGGGAGGAGCACTGAAGCTTTCTTT. Translation gives CASSFGRSTEAFF. Full variable domain (remainder filled in from reference TRBV7-9 and TRBJ1-1): DTGVSQNPRHKITKRGQNVTFRCDPISEHNRLYWYRQTLGQGPEFLTYFQNEAQLEKSRLLSDRFSAERPKGSFSTLEIQRTEQGDSAMYLCASSFGRSTEAFFGQGTRLTVV.